Following are 24 T cell receptor beta chains from one sample sequenced in a study of T cells in women clearing cervical HPV infection. Data came from immunoSEQ multiplex PCR; TCRdb stores just in-frame clones and leaves some out. In all, the sample yields around 35,000 clones. The specimen sequenced was blood buffy coat. All receptors come from a woman aged 18 to 75 with a cervical HPV16 infection that either progressed to CIN3+ or cleared (not recorded which).

The part of the CDR3 DNA that was read is TGTGCCAGCAGCTTTCGACAGCGCACAGATACG. Its translation: CASSFRQRTDT. The CDR3 in its entirety is CASSFRQRTDTQYF. This chain connects TRBV7-8 to TRBJ2-3; D perhaps matches TRBD1 (5 bases). The CDR3 is cut off 3 residues early in the read; its end comes from the germline J gene. Germline CDR1 reads SGHVS; CDR2 reads FQNEAQ. The CDR3 runs 14 residues. Trimming cost V 3 bases and J 1 base, with 8 bases left between them. Together with reference TRBV7-8 and TRBJ2-3, the CDR3 gives the full variable domain: GAGVSQSPRYKVAKRGQDVALRCDPISGHVSLFWYQQALGQGPEFLTYFQNEAQLDKSGLPSDRFFAERPEGSVSTLKIQRTQQEDSAVYLCASSFRQRTDTQYFGPGTRLTVL.

About this clone itself: The sequence runs out 3 residues before the end of the CDR3; the remainder is reconstructed from the germline J gene. The chain carries TRBV28 and TRBJ1-6; D call uncertain. The length of the CDR3 is 14 residues. Germline assignment: CDR1 MDHEN and CDR2 SYDVKM. V lost 5 bases, J lost 7 bases, and 12 bases lay in between. CDR3 region: CASSPPGPNSPLHF. CDR3 DNA (partial): TGTGCCAGCAGTCCTCCTGGCCCGAATTCACCC. Drawing the rest from reference TRBV28 and TRBJ1-6, the complete variable domain is DVKVTQSSRYLVKRTGEKVFLECVQDMDHENMFWYRQDPGLGLRLIYFSYDVKMKEKGDIPEGYSVSREKKERFSLILESASTNQTSMYLCASSPPGPNSPLHFGNGTRLTVT.

Notes on this clone: The read falls 3 residues short of the CDR3 end, and the missing part is taken from the germline J gene. The gene calls are TRBV19 and TRBJ2-3; TRBD2 matches 9 bases. The CDR3 spans 15 residues. The germline V gene encodes CDR1 LNHDA and CDR2 SQIVND (reference sequence). Trimming cost V 3 bases and J 3 bases; bases outside gene matches: 4. Partial CDR3 DNA: TGTGCCAGTAGTATGGTAGCGGGAGTAACAGATACG. Protein product: CASSMVAGVTDT. In full, the CDR3 reads CASSMVAGVTDTQYF.

On this clone itself: The read ends 3 residues early relative to the CDR3; the germline J gene fills the gap. This chain connects TRBV19 to TRBJ2-7, with 8 bases that match TRBD1. V dropped 5 bases and J dropped 2; count of bases not matched to a gene: 5. This CDR3 contains 14 residues. CDR1 and CDR2 (germline): LNHDA, SQIVND (reference sequence). The CDR3 protein is CASSPWTGTYEQYF. Incomplete CDR3 DNA: TGTGCCAGTAGTCCCTGGACAGGGACCTACGAG.

Note on this clone: The read terminates 3 residues ahead of where the CDR3 ends, so the germline J gene completes it. The chain carries TRBV7-9 and TRBJ2-4; TRBD2 might be the D (5 bases). The CDR3 consists of 13 residues. Per germline, CDR1 SEHNR and CDR2 FQNEAQ (reference sequence). Incomplete CDR3 DNA: TGTGCCAGCAGCCCAAGCCGTATCCGGGGT. It specifies CASSPSRIRG. The full CDR3 protein is CASSPSRIRGQYF.

Of note for this clone: Read data end 3 residues before the CDR3 end; the end is taken from the germline J gene. This sequence joins TRBV20-1 and TRBJ2-7; 10 nucleotides match TRBD2. Looked up from germline, CDR1 is DFQATT and CDR2 is SNEGSKA (reference sequence). This CDR3 is 17 amino acids long. V shed 3 bases and J 0 bases; nucleotides not matched to a gene: 11. Partial CDR3 DNA: TGCAGTGCTAGTTCGGCCGGGACTAGCGCGTCCTCCTACGAG. Translated: CSASSAGTSASSYE. The whole CDR3 sequence is CSASSAGTSASSYEQYF.

On this clone itself: The CDR3 goes on 3 residues after the read ends, and that part is filled in from the germline J gene. This chain links TRBV18 with TRBJ2-3; unclear D gene. This CDR3 is built from 14 residues. The germline V gene has CDR1 KGHSH and CDR2 LQKENI. The CDR3 bases that were read are TGTGCCAGCTCACCACCGTTAAGGGTAGAGACG. Translating gives CASSPPLRVET. The complete CDR3 sequence is CASSPPLRVETQYF.

Note on this clone: With the read ending 3 residues before the CDR3 end, the germline J gene is used to fill in that end. This sequence joins TRBV2 and TRBJ2-1; 8 positions agree with TRBD1. The CDR3 runs to 13 residues. Germline loops: CDR1 SNHLY, CDR2 FYNNEI. J lost 8 bases, V lost 5 bases, and 5 bases had no gene match. CDR3 sequence: CASSTDRGDEQFF. CDR3 bases read: TGTGCCAGCAGTACCGACAGGGGCGATGAG.

Points on this clone: The read ends 3 residues early relative to the CDR3; the germline J gene fills the gap. The chain is built from TRBV19 and TRBJ2-1; 8 bases fit TRBD1. This CDR3 has 15 amino acids. Germline CDR1 reads LNHDA; CDR2 reads SQIVND (reference sequence). The junction had 6 bases not matched to a gene; V was cut back by 3 bases and J by 5 bases. Incomplete CDR3 DNA: TGTGCCAGTAGTATTGGACAGGGTCACCACAATGAG. It codes for CASSIGQGHHNE. The whole CDR3 sequence is CASSIGQGHHNEQFF. The full variable domain, rest sourced from reference TRBV19 and TRBJ2-1, is DGGITQSPKYLFRKEGQNVTLSCEQNLNHDAMYWYRQDPGQGLRLIYYSQIVNDFQKGDIAEGYSVSREKKESFPLTVTSAQKNPTAFYLCASSIGQGHHNEQFFGPGTRLTVL.

Worth noting for this clone: Read coverage stops 3 residues before the CDR3 terminus; the germline J gene supplies the remainder. V and J are TRBV20-1 and TRBJ1-5; D unclear. The germline V gene has CDR1 DFQATT and CDR2 SNEGSKA (reference sequence). With 3 bases removed from V and 0 bases from J, the gap between germline ends came to 9 bases. The CDR3 sequence is 14 residues long. Incomplete CDR3 DNA: TGCAGTGCTAGGGCGGGGTTTAGCAATCAGCCC. Its protein is CSARAGFSNQP. The complete CDR3 protein is CSARAGFSNQPQHF.

On this clone itself: The read comes to an end 3 residues before the CDR3 does, leaving the germline J gene to fill in the end. The chain joins TRBV11-2 to TRBJ2-1; 8 nucleotides line up with TRBD1. J gave up 5 bases and V 6 bases, and 9 bases lay outside the gene matches. There are 15 residues in the CDR3. The germline V gene has CDR1 SGHAT and CDR2 FQNNGV. The CDR3 sequence: CASSFGQGEHNEQFF. The sequenced part of the CDR3 DNA is TGTGCCAGCAGTTTCGGACAGGGTGAACACAATGAG.

Worth noting for this clone: The sequenced fragment ends 3 residues before the CDR3 boundary, so the rest is inferred from the germline J gene. The chain has TRBV28 and TRBJ1-4; 9 positions match TRBD1. Germline CDR1 and CDR2: MDHEN and SYDVKM. This CDR3 has 15 amino acids. The V segment lost 5 bases and the J segment 6 bases; nucleotides outside the gene matches: 7. The CDR3 here is CASSPTGGADEKLFF. The sequenced CDR3 bases are TGTGCCAGCAGTCCTACAGGGGGCGCGGATGAAAAA.

Comments on this clone: The sequence runs out 3 residues before the end of the CDR3; the remainder is reconstructed from the germline J gene. The chain joins TRBV12-3 or TRBV12-4 to TRBJ2-3; D is undetermined. V was clipped by 5 bases and J by 3 bases, with 12 bases between them. The length of the CDR3 is 14 residues. The sequenced CDR3 bases are TGTGCCAGCAGTCCCGTCGGCAGGACAGATACG. This gives the protein CASSPVGRTDT. From start to end, the CDR3 is CASSPVGRTDTQYF.

Worth noting for this clone: The read ends 3 residues early relative to the CDR3; the germline J gene fills the gap. The chain joins TRBV19 to TRBJ1-1, with a possible D match to TRBD1 (6 bases). CDR3 length: 12 residues. Germline V lookup: CDR1 LNHDA, CDR2 SQIVND (reference sequence). Incomplete CDR3 DNA: TGTGCCAGTAGCCCCCCAGGGGAGACA. It encodes CASSPPGET. The CDR3 reads in full as CASSPPGETAFF.

Notes on this clone: The read gets to within 3 residues of the CDR3 end, and the germline J gene fills in the rest. This rearrangement joins TRBV18 to TRBJ1-2; no definite D call. The germline V gene encodes CDR1 KGHSH and CDR2 LQKENI. The CDR3 spans 15 residues. The CDR3 sequence: CASSFYSGRIGDYTF. Partial CDR3 DNA: TGTGCCAGCTCCTTCTATAGCGGGAGGATAGGTGAC.

With respect to this clone: The CDR3 end is not reached by the read, which stops 3 residues before it; the germline J gene fills it in. The rearrangement links TRBV11-2 to TRBJ1-4; D might be TRBD1 (5 bases). The V end lost 3 bases, the J end lost 7 bases, and 12 bases lay between the germline ends. This CDR3 region has 14 residues. CDR1 and CDR2 (germline): SGHAT, FQNNGV. The CDR3 reads CASSFRQSIEKLFF. The sequenced part of the CDR3 DNA is TGTGCCAGCAGCTTCAGACAGAGCATTGAAAAA.

On this clone: The read comes to an end 3 residues before the CDR3 does, leaving the germline J gene to fill in the end. The chain carries TRBV18 and TRBJ2-2; D unclear. Trimming removed 1 base at V and 5 bases at J, with 11 bases between. The CDR3 covers 15 residues. CDR1 KGHSH and CDR2 LQKENI come from the germline V gene. The CDR3 loop reads CASSPQQRETGELFF. CDR3 DNA (partial): TGTGCCAGCTCACCACAACAGAGAGAGACCGGGGAG.

The CDR3 DNA, read in part, is TGTGCCAGCAGGGAATCGGACAGGGGGAATGAAAAG. It is translated as CASRESDRGNEK. The CDR3 in its entirety is CASRESDRGNEKLFF. The rearrangement uses TRBV6-1 and TRBJ2-2; 10 bases fit TRBD1. Read sequence stops 3 residues before the CDR3 end, and the germline J gene provides the missing end. Per germline, CDR1 MNHNS and CDR2 SASEGT. The length of the CDR3 is 15 residues.

Regarding this clone: The sequence runs out 3 residues before the end of the CDR3; the remainder is reconstructed from the germline J gene. The chain couples TRBV29-1 to TRBJ1-2; D unclear. The germline V gene has CDR1 SQVTM and CDR2 ANQGSEA. This CDR3 contains 12 residues. The part of the CDR3 DNA that was read is TGCAGCGCTATATCCGACTCCTACGAC. Translated: CSAISDSYD. The CDR3 reads in full as CSAISDSYDYTF.

Note on this clone: The CDR3 end is not reached by the read, which stops 3 residues before it; the germline J gene fills it in. V and J are TRBV19 and TRBJ2-5; either TRBD1 or TRBD2 may supply D (5 bases each). Germline-derived CDR1 and CDR2 are LNHDA and SQIVND (reference sequence). Deletions cut 5 bases from V and 5 bases from J, with 12 bases between. The CDR3 runs to 13 residues. The CDR3 loop is CASSDLEGETQYF. CDR3 DNA (partial): TGTGCCAGTAGTGACCTCGAGGGGGAGACC.

Note on this clone: Read coverage stops 3 residues before the CDR3 terminus; the germline J gene supplies the remainder. This sequence joins TRBV19 and TRBJ2-7; D perhaps matches TRBD2 (6 bases). Germline V lookup: CDR1 LNHDA, CDR2 SQIVND (reference sequence). The CDR3 loop spans 15 amino acids. The V gene lost 5 bases and the J gene lost 0 bases, with 14 bases spanning the gap. CDR3 bases read: TGTGCCAGTAGTCTATCGTGGAGGGTCTCCTACGAG. Translated: CASSLSWRVSYE. The full CDR3 sequence reads CASSLSWRVSYEQYF.

As concerns this clone: The read stops 3 residues short of the end of the CDR3; the missing end is completed from the germline J gene. The J gene is TRBJ2-5, the V gene TRBV7-2, with 10 bases lining up with TRBD1. CDR3 length: 15 amino acids. After removal of 3 bases from V and 2 bases from J, the junction contained 3 bases not matched to a gene. Germline-derived CDR1 and CDR2 are SGHTA and FQGNSA. CDR3 bases read: TGTGCCAGCAGCTTGGACAGGGGGAGACAAGAGACC. Translation: CASSLDRGRQET. The CDR3 in full is CASSLDRGRQETQYF.

The sequenced CDR3 bases are TGTGCCAGCAGTGAAGGACTAGCGGCCTACAATGAG. The encoded protein is CASSEGLAAYNE. The CDR3 as a whole reads CASSEGLAAYNEQFF. The chain combines TRBV6-1 with TRBJ2-1; 9 positions match TRBD2. Read data end 3 residues before the CDR3 end; the end is taken from the germline J gene. This CDR3 is built from 15 residues. J was trimmed by 2 bases and V by 1 base; bases with no gene match: 0. Germline V gives CDR1 MNHNS, CDR2 SASEGT.

Worth noting for this clone: The CDR3 is cut off 3 residues early in the read; its end comes from the germline J gene. This chain joins TRBV2 and TRBJ2-1; TRBD2 matches at 13 bases. The J segment lost 5 bases and the V segment lost 4 bases, leaving 5 bases of the junction unmatched. This CDR3 has 16 residues. Germline CDR1 is SNHLY and CDR2 is FYNNEI. The sequenced part of the CDR3 DNA is TGTGCCAGCAGTGCCTTGGGACTAGCGGGACACAATGAG. It codes for CASSALGLAGHNE. The CDR3 reads in full as CASSALGLAGHNEQFF.